The subject of this entry is one TCR beta chain. This specimen belongs to a study of T cell clones after liver transplantation. Study at large: Graft-donor-reactive sequences were compared with third-party-reactive TCRbeta sequences from pre-transplant mixed lymphocyte reactions. Tolerance: complete withdrawal held at least one year, liver enzymes staying within twice normal. Draws occurred before transplant, before withdrawal, and after complete or failed withdrawal.

CDR1 and CDR2 (germline): MDHEN, SYDVKM. Trimming cost V 7 bases and J 7 bases, with 17 bases left between them. The CDR3 has 14 amino acids. Clones were read by immunoSEQ multiplex PCR, and TCRdb kept only the in-frame ones, dropping some. Here the sample spans fewer than 70,000 clones, over 70% being singletons. The chain is built from TRBV28 and TRBJ1-5; D perhaps matches TRBD1 (5 bases). The sequencing used CD4+ T cells from blood, collected before liver transplant. The receptor was derived from a human donor who received a liver transplant. CDR3 in DNA: TGTGCCAGCAAGGAAGGGCAGGGTGGGCAGCCCCAGCATTTT. This encodes CASKEGQGGQPQHF.